The following is a T cell receptor (beta chain) sequence with its context. The data were produced by immunoSEQ multiplex PCR, yet TCRdb's version contains in-frame clones alone and is incomplete. Of about 81,000 clones listed, 84% are singletons. The sample originates from a study of blood T cell repertoires in COVID-19. This CDR3 is built from 15 residues. Per germline, CDR1 MNHNS and CDR2 SASEGT. V lost 0 bases to trimming and J lost 8 bases, with 11 bases between them. This receptor was identified in a human donor in a cohort sampled during active COVID-19. This sequence joins TRBV6-1 and TRBJ1-6; possibly TRBD1 for D (5 bases). Material: peripheral blood. Here the CDR3 DNA reads TGTGCCAGCAGTGAAGCGCAGGGTCTACATTCACCCCTCCACTTT. Its protein is CASSEAQGLHSPLHF.